These 5 T cell receptor beta chains originate from one sample sequenced in a study of blood T cell repertoires in COVID-19. The repertoire was sequenced with immunoSEQ multiplex PCR; TCRdb's copy has only in-frame clones and lacks some. The sample has roughly 180,000 clones; roughly 80% are singletons. The sequenced sample was PBMCs or T cells enriched from blood (not recorded which). Receptor source: a middle-aged woman with acute COVID-19.

The J gene is TRBJ1-1, the V gene TRBV5-6, with D maybe TRBD1 (5 bases). V was cut by 4 bases and J by 4 bases, with 14 bases left in between. The CDR3 loop spans 14 amino acids. CDR1 and CDR2 (germline): SGHDT, YYEEEE. CDR3 DNA sequence: TGTGCCAGCAGCCTCCGGGGGGTTAGCACTGAAGCTTTCTTT. This gives the protein CASSLRGVSTEAFF.

The chain joins TRBV15 to TRBJ2-4; D perhaps matches TRBD1 (5 bases). This CDR3 comprises 16 residues. Germline CDR1 is LNHNV and CDR2 is YYDKDF (reference sequence). V lost 3 bases and J lost 3, with 15 bases in between. The DNA of the CDR3 is TGTGCCACCAGCAGTAGACAGACCGCATTCAAAAACATTCAGTACTTC. Translating it yields CATSSRQTAFKNIQYF.

This chain connects TRBV7-9 to TRBJ2-1; 9 bases are shared with TRBD2. Looked up from germline, CDR1 is SEHNR and CDR2 is FQNEAQ (reference sequence). CDR3 length: 17 amino acids. The V gene end was trimmed by 4 bases and the J gene end by 7 bases; junction bases not matched to a gene: 14. CDR3 DNA sequence: TGTGCCAGCAGCTCAACAATTCGGCGGGAGGGGGGTAATGAGCAGTTCTTC. Encoded protein: CASSSTIRREGGNEQFF.

V usage is TRBV28 and J usage is TRBJ1-2; the D gene is possibly TRBD1 (5 bases). Germline CDR1 MDHEN, CDR2 SYDVKM. Trimming left V 6 bases short and J 0 bases short, with 14 bases between. The CDR3 is made up of 15 amino acids. The CDR3 protein is CASRLGGEPNYGYTF. The CDR3 DNA is TGTGCCAGCAGATTGGGAGGGGAACCTAACTATGGCTACACCTTC.

The rearrangement joins TRBV11-2 to TRBJ1-2; D gene ambiguous. Trimming left V 3 bases short and J 7 bases short, with 12 bases between. Germline V lookup: CDR1 SGHAT, CDR2 FQNNGV. The CDR3 loop spans 13 amino acids. CDR3 in DNA: TGTGCCAGCAGCTTCTCCGAATCGGGTGGCTACACCTTC. Its protein is CASSFSESGGYTF. Looking up the rest from reference TRBV11-2 and TRBJ1-2 gives the full variable domain: EAGVAQSPRYKIIEKRQSVAFWCNPISGHATLYWYQQILGQGPKLLIQFQNNGVVDDSQLPKDRFSAERLKGVDSTLKIQPAKLEDSAVYLCASSFSESGGYTFGSGTRLTVV.